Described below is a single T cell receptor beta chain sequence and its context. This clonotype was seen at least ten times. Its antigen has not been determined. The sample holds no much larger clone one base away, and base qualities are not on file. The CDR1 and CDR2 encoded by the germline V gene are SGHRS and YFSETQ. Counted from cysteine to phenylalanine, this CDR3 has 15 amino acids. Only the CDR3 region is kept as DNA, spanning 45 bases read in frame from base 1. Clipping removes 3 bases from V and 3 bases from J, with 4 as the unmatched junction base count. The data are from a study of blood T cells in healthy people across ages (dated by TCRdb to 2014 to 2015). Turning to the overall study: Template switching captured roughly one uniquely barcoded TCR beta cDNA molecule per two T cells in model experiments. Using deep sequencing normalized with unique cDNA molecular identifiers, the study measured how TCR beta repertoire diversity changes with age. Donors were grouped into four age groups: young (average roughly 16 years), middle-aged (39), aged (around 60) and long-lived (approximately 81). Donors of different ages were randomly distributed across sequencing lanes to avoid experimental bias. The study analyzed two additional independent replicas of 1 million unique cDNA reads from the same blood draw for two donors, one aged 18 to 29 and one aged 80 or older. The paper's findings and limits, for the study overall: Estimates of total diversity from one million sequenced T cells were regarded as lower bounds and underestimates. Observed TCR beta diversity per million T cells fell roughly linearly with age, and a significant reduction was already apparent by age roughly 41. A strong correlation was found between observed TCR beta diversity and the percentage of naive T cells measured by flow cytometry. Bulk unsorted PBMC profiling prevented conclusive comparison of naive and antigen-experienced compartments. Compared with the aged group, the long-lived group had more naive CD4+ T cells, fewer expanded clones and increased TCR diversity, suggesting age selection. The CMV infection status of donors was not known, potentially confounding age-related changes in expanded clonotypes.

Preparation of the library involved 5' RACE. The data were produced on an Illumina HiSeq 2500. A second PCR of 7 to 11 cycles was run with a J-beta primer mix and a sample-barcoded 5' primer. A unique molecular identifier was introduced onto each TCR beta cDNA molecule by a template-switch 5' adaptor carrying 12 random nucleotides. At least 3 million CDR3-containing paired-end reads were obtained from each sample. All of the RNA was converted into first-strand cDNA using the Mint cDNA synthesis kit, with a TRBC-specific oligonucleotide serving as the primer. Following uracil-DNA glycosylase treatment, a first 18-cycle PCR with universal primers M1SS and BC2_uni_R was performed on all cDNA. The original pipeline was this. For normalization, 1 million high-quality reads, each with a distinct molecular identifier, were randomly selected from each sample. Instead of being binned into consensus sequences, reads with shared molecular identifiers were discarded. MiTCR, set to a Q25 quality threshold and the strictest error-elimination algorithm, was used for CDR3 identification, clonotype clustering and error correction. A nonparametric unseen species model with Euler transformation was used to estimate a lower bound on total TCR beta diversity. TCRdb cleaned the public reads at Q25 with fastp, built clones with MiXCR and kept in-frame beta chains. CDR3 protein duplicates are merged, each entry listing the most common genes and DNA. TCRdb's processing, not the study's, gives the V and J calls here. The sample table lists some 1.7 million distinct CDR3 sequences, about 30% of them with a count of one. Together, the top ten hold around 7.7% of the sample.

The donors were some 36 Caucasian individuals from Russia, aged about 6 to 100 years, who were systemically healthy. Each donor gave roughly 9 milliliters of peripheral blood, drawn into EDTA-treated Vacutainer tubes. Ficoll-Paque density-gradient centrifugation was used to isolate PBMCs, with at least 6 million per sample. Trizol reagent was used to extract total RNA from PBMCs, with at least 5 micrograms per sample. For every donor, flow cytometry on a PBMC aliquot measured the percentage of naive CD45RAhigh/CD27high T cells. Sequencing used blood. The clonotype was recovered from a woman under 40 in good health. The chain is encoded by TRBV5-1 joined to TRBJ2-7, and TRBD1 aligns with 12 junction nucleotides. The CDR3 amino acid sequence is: CASSSGTGGIYEQYF. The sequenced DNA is TGCGCCAGCAGCTCCGGGACAGGGGGCATCTACGAGCAGTACTTC.